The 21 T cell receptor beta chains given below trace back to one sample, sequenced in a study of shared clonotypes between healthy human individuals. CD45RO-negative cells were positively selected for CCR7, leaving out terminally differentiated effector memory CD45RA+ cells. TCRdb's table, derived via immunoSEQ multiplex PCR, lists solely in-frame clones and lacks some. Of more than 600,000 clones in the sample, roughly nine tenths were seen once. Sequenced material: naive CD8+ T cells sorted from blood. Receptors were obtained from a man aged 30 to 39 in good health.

The CDR3 protein is CSVSNRGIYEQYF. The CDR3 DNA follows: TGCAGCGTTTCTAACAGGGGGATATACGAGCAGTACTTC. The chain couples TRBV29-1 to TRBJ2-7; 8 bases match TRBD1. V shed 5 bases and J 4 bases; nucleotides not matched to a gene: 7. The CDR3 runs 13 residues. Germline CDR1 reads SQVTM; CDR2 reads ANQGSEA.

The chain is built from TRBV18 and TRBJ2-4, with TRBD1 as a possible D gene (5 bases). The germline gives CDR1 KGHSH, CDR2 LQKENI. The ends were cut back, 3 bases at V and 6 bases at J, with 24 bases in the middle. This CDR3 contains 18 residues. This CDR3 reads CASSPERGHPKGLNIQYF. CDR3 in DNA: TGTGCCAGCTCACCGGAAAGGGGCCACCCTAAAGGGTTAAACATTCAGTACTTC.

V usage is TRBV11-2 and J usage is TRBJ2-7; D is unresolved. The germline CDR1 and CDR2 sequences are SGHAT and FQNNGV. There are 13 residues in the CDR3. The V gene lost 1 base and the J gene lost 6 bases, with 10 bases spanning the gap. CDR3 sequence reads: CASSLGSLGEQYF. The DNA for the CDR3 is TGTGCCAGCAGCTTAGGCTCCCTCGGCGAGCAGTACTTC. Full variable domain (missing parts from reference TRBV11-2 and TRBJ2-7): EAGVAQSPRYKIIEKRQSVAFWCNPISGHATLYWYQQILGQGPKLLIQFQNNGVVDDSQLPKDRFSAERLKGVDSTLKIQPAKLEDSAVYLCASSLGSLGEQYFGPGTRLTVT.

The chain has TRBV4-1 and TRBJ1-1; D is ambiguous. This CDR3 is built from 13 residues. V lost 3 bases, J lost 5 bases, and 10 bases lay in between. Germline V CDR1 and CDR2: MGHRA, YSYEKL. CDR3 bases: TGCGCCAGCAGCCACCCAGGTTGGACTGAAGCTTTCTTT. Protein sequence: CASSHPGWTEAFF.

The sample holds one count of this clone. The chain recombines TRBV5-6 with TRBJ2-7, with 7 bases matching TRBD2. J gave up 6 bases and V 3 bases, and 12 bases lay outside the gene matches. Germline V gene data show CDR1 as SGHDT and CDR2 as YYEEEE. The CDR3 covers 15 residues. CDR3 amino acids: CASSSAERESGEQYF. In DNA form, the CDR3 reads TGTGCCAGCAGCTCCGCTGAGCGGGAATCGGGCGAGCAGTACTTC. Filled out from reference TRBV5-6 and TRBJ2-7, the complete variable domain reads DAGVTQSPTHLIKTRGQQVTLRCSPKSGHDTVSWYQQALGQGPQFIFQYYEEEERQRGNFPDRFSGHQFPNYSSELNVNALLLGDSALYLCASSSAERESGEQYFGPGTRLTVT.

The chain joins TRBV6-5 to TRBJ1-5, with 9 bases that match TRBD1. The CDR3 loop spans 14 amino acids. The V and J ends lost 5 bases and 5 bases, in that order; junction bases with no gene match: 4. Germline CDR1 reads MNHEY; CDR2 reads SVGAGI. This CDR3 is CASSTGQGHQPQHF. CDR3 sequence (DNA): TGTGCCAGCAGTACGGGACAGGGTCATCAGCCCCAGCATTTT.

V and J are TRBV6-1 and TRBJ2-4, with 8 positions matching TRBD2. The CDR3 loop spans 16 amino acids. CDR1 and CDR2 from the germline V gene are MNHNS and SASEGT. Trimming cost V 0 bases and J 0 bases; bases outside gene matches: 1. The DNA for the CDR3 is TGTGCCAGCAGTGAAGCGCTAGCGGGAGCCAAAAACATTCAGTACTTC. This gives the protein CASSEALAGAKNIQYF.

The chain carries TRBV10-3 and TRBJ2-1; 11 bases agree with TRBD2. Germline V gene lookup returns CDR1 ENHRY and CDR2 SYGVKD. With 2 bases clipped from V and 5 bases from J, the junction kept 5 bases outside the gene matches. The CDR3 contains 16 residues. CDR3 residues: CAISEDGLAGNNEQFF. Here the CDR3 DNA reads TGTGCCATCAGTGAGGACGGACTAGCGGGCAACAATGAGCAGTTCTTC.

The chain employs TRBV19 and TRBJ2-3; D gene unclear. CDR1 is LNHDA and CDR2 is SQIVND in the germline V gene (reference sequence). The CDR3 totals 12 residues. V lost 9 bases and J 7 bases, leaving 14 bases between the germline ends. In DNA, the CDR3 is TGTGCCAGCCGGTCGAATGAGAATACGCAGTATTTT. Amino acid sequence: CASRSNENTQYF.

The CDR3 DNA sequence: TGTGCCAGCAAGGACCGTCGGAACTACGAGCAGTACTTC. This translates into CASKDRRNYEQYF. V and J are TRBV27 and TRBJ2-7; D gene uncertain. Trimming stripped 7 bases from V and 3 bases from J, with 13 bases between. There are 13 residues in the CDR3. Germline V gene lookup returns CDR1 MNHEY and CDR2 SMNVEV (reference sequence).

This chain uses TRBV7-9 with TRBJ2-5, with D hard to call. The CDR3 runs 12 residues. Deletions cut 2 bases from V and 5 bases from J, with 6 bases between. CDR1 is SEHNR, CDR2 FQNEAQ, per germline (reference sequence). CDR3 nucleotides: TGTGCCAGCAGCTTATCACTCGAGACCCAGTACTTC. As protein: CASSLSLETQYF.

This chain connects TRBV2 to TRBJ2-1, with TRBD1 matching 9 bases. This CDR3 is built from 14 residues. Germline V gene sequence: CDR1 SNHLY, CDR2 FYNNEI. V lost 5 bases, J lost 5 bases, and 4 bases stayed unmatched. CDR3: CASSLTGGHNEQFF. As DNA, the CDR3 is TGTGCCAGCAGTTTAACAGGGGGCCACAATGAGCAGTTCTTC.

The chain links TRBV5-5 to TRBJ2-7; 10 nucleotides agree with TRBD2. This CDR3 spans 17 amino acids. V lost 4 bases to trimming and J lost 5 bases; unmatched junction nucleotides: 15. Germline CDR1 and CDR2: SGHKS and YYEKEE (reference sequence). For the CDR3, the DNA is TGTGCCAGCAGCCTTTGGACTAGCGGATCCTTGGCTCACGAGCAGTACTTC. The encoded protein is CASSLWTSGSLAHEQYF.

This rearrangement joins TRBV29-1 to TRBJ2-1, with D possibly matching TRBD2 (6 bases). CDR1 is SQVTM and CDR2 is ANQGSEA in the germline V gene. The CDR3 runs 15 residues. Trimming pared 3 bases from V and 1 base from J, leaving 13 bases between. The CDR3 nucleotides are TGCAGCGTTGAGGGGTGGCTAGCGTCCTACAATGAGCAGTTCTTC. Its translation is CSVEGWLASYNEQFF.

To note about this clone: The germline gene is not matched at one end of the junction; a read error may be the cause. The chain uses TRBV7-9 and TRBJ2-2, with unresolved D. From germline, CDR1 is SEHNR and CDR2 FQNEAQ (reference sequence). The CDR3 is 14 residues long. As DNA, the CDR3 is TGTGCCAGCAACTTAGCCCTACGAGCCGGGGAGCTGTTTTTT. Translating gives CASNLALRAGELFF.

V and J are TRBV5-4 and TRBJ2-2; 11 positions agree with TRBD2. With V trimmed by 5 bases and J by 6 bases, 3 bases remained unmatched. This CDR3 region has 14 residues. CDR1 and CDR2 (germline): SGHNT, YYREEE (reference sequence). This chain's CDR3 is CASSPGLAAGELFF. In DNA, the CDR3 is TGTGCCAGCAGTCCGGGACTAGCGGCCGGGGAGCTGTTTTTT.

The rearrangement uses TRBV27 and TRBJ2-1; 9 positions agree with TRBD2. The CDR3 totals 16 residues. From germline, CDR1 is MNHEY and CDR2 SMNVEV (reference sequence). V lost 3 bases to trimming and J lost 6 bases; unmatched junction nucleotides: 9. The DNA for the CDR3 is TGTGCCAGCAGTTTTGCGGGAGGGCCGGCATTCAATGAGCAGTTCTTC. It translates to CASSFAGGPAFNEQFF.

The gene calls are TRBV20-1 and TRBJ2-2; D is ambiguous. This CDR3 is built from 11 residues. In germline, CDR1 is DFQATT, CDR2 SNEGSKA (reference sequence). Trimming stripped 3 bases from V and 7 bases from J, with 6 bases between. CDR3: CSASLNGELFF. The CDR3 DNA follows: TGCAGTGCTAGCCTCAACGGGGAGCTGTTTTTT.

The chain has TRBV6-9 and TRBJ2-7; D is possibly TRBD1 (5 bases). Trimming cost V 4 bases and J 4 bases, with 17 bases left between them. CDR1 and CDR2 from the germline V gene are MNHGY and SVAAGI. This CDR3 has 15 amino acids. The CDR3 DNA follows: TGTGCCAGCAGTTTAGGGGTATTTCCCTCTTACGAGCAGTACTTC. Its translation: CASSLGVFPSYEQYF.

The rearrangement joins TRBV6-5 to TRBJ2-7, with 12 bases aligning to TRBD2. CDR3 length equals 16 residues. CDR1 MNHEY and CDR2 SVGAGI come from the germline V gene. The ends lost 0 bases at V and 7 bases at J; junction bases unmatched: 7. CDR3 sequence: CASSYSSLAGGWEQYF. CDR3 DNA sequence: TGTGCCAGCAGTTACTCGAGTCTAGCGGGAGGGTGGGAGCAGTACTTC.

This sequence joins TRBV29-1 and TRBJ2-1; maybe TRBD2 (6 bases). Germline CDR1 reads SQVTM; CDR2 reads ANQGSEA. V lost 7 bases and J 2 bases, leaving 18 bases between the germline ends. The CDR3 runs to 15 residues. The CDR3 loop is CSAPRGVLTYNEQFF. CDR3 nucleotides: TGCAGCGCACCCCGCGGGGTATTAACCTACAATGAGCAGTTCTTC.